This is a list of T cell receptor beta chains from one sample in a study of shared clonotypes between healthy human individuals. Sequencing was performed with immunoSEQ multiplex PCR; in TCRdb, only in-frame clones are kept and a portion is missing. This table holds some 2 million clones, about 95% found once. Specimen: naive CD8+ T cells sorted from blood. All receptors derive from a man aged 18 to 35 in good health. Each CDR3 is given with its conserved first and last residue. The D gene is left open where the match is weak. Expanded clones get a size class; other rows say once, few or many, or leave the size out.

D gene | J gene | V gene | clone size | CDR3 protein | CDR3 DNA
- | TRBJ2-7 | TRBV15 | - | CATSSTRGGEQYF | TGTGCCACCAGCTCCACCAGGGGGGGCGAGCAGTACTTC
TRBD1 | TRBJ1-1 | TRBV11-2 | - | CASSFRDRGLNTEAFF | TGTGCCAGCAGCTTCCGGGACAGGGGATTAAACACTGAAGCTTTCTTT
- | TRBJ1-2 | TRBV4-1 | - | CASSQDYPGRSYGYTF | TGCGCCAGCAGCCAAGATTACCCGGGAAGGTCCTATGGCTACACCTTC
- | TRBJ2-2 | TRBV19 | - | CASSMDGSGTGELFF | TGTGCCAGTAGTATGGACGGTAGCGGCACCGGGGAGCTGTTTTTT
TRBD1 | TRBJ2-3 | TRBV7-8 | - | CASTQEETGTGVSDTQYF | TGTGCCAGCACTCAAGAGGAGACCGGGACAGGGGTATCAGATACGCAGTATTTT
- | TRBJ2-7 | TRBV13 | - | CASSLVGEGPPGEEQYF | TGTGCCAGCAGCTTAGTAGGTGAGGGACCCCCCGGGGAGGAGCAGTACTTC
TRBD2 | TRBJ2-3 | TRBV5-6 | - | CASSWTSGTPDTQYF | TGTGCCAGCAGCTGGACTAGCGGGACCCCAGATACGCAGTATTTT
- | TRBJ2-3 | TRBV4-1 | - | CASSQANSGTGTQYF | TGCGCCAGCAGCCAAGCTAATAGCGGGACAGGTACGCAGTATTTT
TRBD1 | TRBJ1-2 | TRBV9 | - | CASSVGTGDGYTF | TGTGCCAGCAGCGTCGGGACAGGGGACGGCTACACCTTC
TRBD1 | TRBJ2-1 | TRBV7-9 | - | CASSPPTGEISYNEQFF | TGTGCCAGCAGCCCACCGACAGGGGAGATATCCTACAATGAGCAGTTCTTC
- | TRBJ1-5 | TRBV10-3 | - | CAISESLGNSNQPQHF | TGTGCCATCAGTGAGTCGCTTGGTAATAGCAATCAGCCCCAGCATTTT
TRBD1 | TRBJ1-1 | TRBV15 | - | CATSRGTGGFSEAFF | TGTGCCACCAGCAGAGGGACAGGGGGCTTCTCTGAAGCTTTCTTT
- | TRBJ1-2 | TRBV14 | - | CASSEAASSYGYTF | TGTGCCAGCAGCGAAGCGGCTTCGTCCTATGGCTACACCTTC
TRBD2 | TRBJ2-3 | TRBV30 | - | CASLGGRADTQYF | TGTGCCTCGTTGGGGGGGAGGGCAGATACGCAGTATTTT
- | TRBJ1-4 | TRBV7-9 | once | CASSLAPATNEKLFF | TGTGCCAGCAGCTTAGCGCCCGCAACTAATGAAAAACTGTTTTTT
TRBD1 | TRBJ2-7 | TRBV4-1 | - | CASSFGQASSYEQYF | TGCGCCAGCAGCTTCGGACAGGCGAGCTCCTACGAGCAGTACTTC
- | TRBJ2-1 | TRBV30 | - | CAWSVGALVGNEQFF | TGTGCCTGGAGTGTAGGGGCGCTAGTTGGCAATGAGCAGTTCTTC
- | TRBJ2-3 | TRBV6-5 | - | CASASQGTDTQYF | TGTGCCAGCGCTAGCCAGGGCACAGATACGCAGTATTTT
- | TRBJ2-1 | TRBV19 | - | CASSIDTGLNEQFF | TGTGCCAGTAGTATAGATACCGGACTTAATGAGCAGTTCTTC
- | TRBJ2-5 | TRBV10-1 | - | CASSGGLLGRETQYF | TGCGCCAGCAGTGGGGGACTCCTCGGCAGGGAGACCCAGTACTTC
- | TRBJ2-7 | TRBV7-9 | once | CASSFSPSHTYEQYF | TGTGCCAGCAGCTTTAGCCCCTCCCACACCTACGAGCAGTACTTC
- | TRBJ2-1 | TRBV5-6 | - | CASTIRAAYNEQFF | TGTGCCAGCACGATCCGCGCGGCCTACAATGAGCAGTTCTTC
- | TRBJ1-4 | TRBV30 | - | CAWSVSNEKLFF | TGTGCCTGGAGTGTATCTAATGAAAAACTGTTTTTT
TRBD2 | TRBJ2-5 | TRBV27 | - | CASSYIGTSGSVDQETQYF | TGTGCCAGCAGTTACATTGGGACTAGCGGGAGTGTCGACCAAGAGACCCAGTACTTC
TRBD1 | TRBJ1-1 | TRBV5-8 | - | CASSLAGTGPREAFF | TGTGCCAGCAGCTTGGCCGGGACAGGTCCCCGGGAAGCTTTCTTT
- | TRBJ1-2 | TRBV4-3 | - | CASSQVSAGGGSGYTF | TGCGCCAGCAGCCAAGTCTCGGCAGGCGGTGGTTCTGGCTACACCTTC
TRBD1 | TRBJ2-2 | TRBV10-2 | once | CASRLGQGATGELFF | TGCGCCAGCAGGTTGGGACAGGGGGCAACCGGGGAGCTGTTTTTT
- | TRBJ2-1 | TRBV27 | once | CASSSQGWLYNEQFF | TGTGCCAGCAGTTCTCAGGGGTGGCTGTACAATGAGCAGTTCTTC
- | TRBJ1-5 | TRBV7-9 | - | CASSSNREASNQPQHF | TGTGCCAGCAGCTCTAACAGGGAAGCCAGCAATCAGCCCCAGCATTTT
- | TRBJ2-7 | TRBV18 | - | CASSPSSYEQYF | TGTGCCAGCTCGCCCAGCTCCTACGAGCAGTACTTC
- | TRBJ2-7 | TRBV5-1 | - | CASSSWGLESYEQYF | TGCGCCAGCAGCTCCTGGGGGCTGGAATCCTACGAGCAGTACTTC
TRBD2 | TRBJ2-1 | TRBV7-8 | - | CASSLGLAGAVHYNEQFF | TGTGCCAGCAGCCTGGGACTAGCGGGAGCCGTCCACTACAATGAGCAGTTCTTC
- | TRBJ2-7 | TRBV4-3 | - | CASSPNQGPGSYEQYF | TGCGCCAGCAGCCCAAATCAGGGCCCCGGGTCCTACGAGCAGTACTTC
- | TRBJ2-7 | TRBV30 | - | CAWTGLPSPYEQYF | TGTGCCTGGACCGGGCTGCCGTCCCCCTACGAGCAGTACTTC
- | TRBJ1-5 | TRBV6-6 | - | CASSRRGGDQPQHF | TGTGCCAGCAGCCGGAGGGGGGGGGATCAGCCCCAGCATTTT
- | TRBJ1-2 | TRBV5-6 | - | CASSLGGPSMHGYTF | TGTGCCAGCAGCTTGGGAGGCCCAAGCATGCATGGCTACACCTTC
TRBD1 | TRBJ2-7 | TRBV27 | - | CASSLPGQGIYEQYF | TGTGCCAGCAGTTTACCGGGACAGGGGATCTACGAGCAGTACTTC
- | TRBJ2-7 | TRBV6-5 | - | CASSWGDEAYEQYF | TGTGCCAGCAGTTGGGGGGACGAAGCCTACGAGCAGTACTTC
TRBD1 | TRBJ1-5 | TRBV30 | - | CAWSGTGVNQPQHF | TGTGCCTGGAGCGGGACAGGGGTCAATCAGCCCCAGCATTTT
- | TRBJ2-7 | TRBV9 | - | CASSGDGYEQYF | TGTGCCAGCAGCGGAGACGGCTACGAGCAGTACTTC
- | TRBJ1-3 | TRBV5-1 | - | CASSSDSTGWGNTIYF | TGCGCCAGCAGCTCCGACTCGACAGGATGGGGAAACACCATATATTTT
- | TRBJ1-2 | TRBV2 | - | CASSESGKVGYGYTF | TGTGCCAGCAGTGAATCAGGGAAGGTCGGATATGGCTACACCTTC
TRBD2 | TRBJ2-2 | TRBV10-2 | - | CASSDSGGTGELFF | TGCGCCAGCAGTGACAGCGGGGGGACCGGGGAGCTGTTTTTT
- | TRBJ2-7 | TRBV5-6 | - | CASSLYVGEQYF | TGTGCCAGCAGCTTGTATGTGGGCGAGCAGTACTTC
TRBD2 | TRBJ2-1 | TRBV29-1 | - | CSVALVGTSGIEQFF | TGCAGCGTGGCGCTAGTCGGGACTAGCGGGATTGAGCAGTTCTTC
TRBD2 | TRBJ2-7 | TRBV5-4 | - | CASSFGGTYEQYF | TGTGCCAGCAGCTTCGGGGGGACCTACGAGCAGTACTTC
- | TRBJ2-7 | TRBV11-2 | - | CASSLASGGISYEQYF | TGTGCCAGCAGCTTAGCTTCCGGGGGAATTTCCTACGAGCAGTACTTC
- | TRBJ1-4 | TRBV28 | - | CASSFDRPGFYEKLFF | TGTGCCAGCAGTTTTGACAGACCCGGATTCTACGAAAAACTGTTTTTT